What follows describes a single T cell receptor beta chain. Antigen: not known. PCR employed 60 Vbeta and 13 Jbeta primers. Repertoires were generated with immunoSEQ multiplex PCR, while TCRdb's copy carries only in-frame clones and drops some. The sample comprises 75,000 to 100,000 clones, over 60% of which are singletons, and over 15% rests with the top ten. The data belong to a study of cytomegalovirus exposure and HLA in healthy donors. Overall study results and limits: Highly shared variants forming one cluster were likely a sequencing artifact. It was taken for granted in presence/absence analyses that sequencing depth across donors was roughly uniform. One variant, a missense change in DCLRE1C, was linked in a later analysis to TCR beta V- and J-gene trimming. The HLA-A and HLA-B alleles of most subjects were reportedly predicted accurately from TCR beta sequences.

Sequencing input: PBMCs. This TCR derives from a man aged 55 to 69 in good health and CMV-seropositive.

As DNA, the CDR3 is TGCAGCGTAATACTACAGGGTGGAGCCTACGAGCAGTACTTC. It yields the protein CSVILQGGAYEQYF. The chain is built from TRBV29-1 and TRBJ2-7, with a weak D call TRBD1 (6 bases). The CDR3 covers 14 residues. In germline, CDR1 is SQVTM, CDR2 ANQGSEA. The V gene lost 6 bases and the J gene lost 2 bases, with 17 bases spanning the gap.